Sequencing of this TCR beta chain was carried out in a study of blood T cell repertoires in COVID-19 (TCRdb year 2020). Notes on the research overall: Collaborator samples came from the United States, Italy and Spain and covered acute and convalescent phases of COVID-19. The samples were drawn from the first 160 participants of the ongoing ImmuneRACE study and from 1,254 subjects provided by 6 global collaborators. The sample metadata nearly always contained a de-identified subject ID, COVID-19 status, age in years and sex. The repertoires were released in a freely available public database intended as a resource for research on the immune response to SARS-CoV-2. Subjects who had been exposed to COVID-19, were actively infected with it, or had recovered from it provided the deeply sampled blood TCRbeta repertoires that made up the dataset. The prospective study material was composed of cDNA or gDNA derived from T cells, B-cell-depleted T cells, or PBMCs. Where available, HLA class I and class II types were obtained from metadata supplied by the sample provider rather than from assay-based typing. Beyond this particular receptor, the publication reports: How much clinical and demographic metadata was included differed by source and by participant, and the metadata was provided uncurated.

The germline V gene (reference sequence) provides CDR1 LNHDA and CDR2 SQIVND. Its CDR3 holds 17 amino acids, cysteine through phenylalanine. The only DNA kept is the CDR3, 51 bases in frame from the first base. V and J lose 4 bases and 4 bases, and a span of 19 bases separates them. At one collaborating source in Seattle, patients were enrolled during active infection and were followed longitudinally through the course of disease. Collaborating institutions collected whole blood in K2EDTA tubes following their own protocols. Collaborator samples were shipped for TCRbeta analysis as frozen whole blood, isolated PBMCs, or DNA extracted from either sample type. TCRbeta CDR3 regions were amplified from genomic DNA using the immunoSEQ Assay, a bias-controlled multiplex PCR. On the authors' methods: Within the assay, amplification of reference gene primers was used to estimate how many nucleated cells each sample contained. Sequence reads were collapsed and filtered to measure the absolute abundance of every unique TCRbeta CDR3 rearrangement. Productive Simpson clonality was computed per sample as the square root of Simpson's diversity index over productive rearrangements. TCRdb obtained this table from immuneACCESS and retained in-frame rearrangements with V and J assigned. These tables miss some clones; where compared with another copy, unresolved V genes account for less than half of the shortfall, and the remainder is unexplained. V, J and clone size were drawn from that table, and D and trimming were deduced from the DNA. The sample contains about 200,000 clones, around 83% of them found a single time. The top ten clones comprise roughly a tenth of the sample.

This clone has a handful of counts. Which antigen it targets is not known. Nothing much larger sits one base from this clone, and base qualities are not available. The chain couples TRBV19 to TRBJ2-2; the D segment cannot be called with confidence. The receptor was derived from a woman aged 50 to 60 with COVID-19, enrolled during active disease. Material for sequencing was peripheral blood. The CDR3 region reads CASSKLEILAGTGELFF. Read as DNA, the sequence is TGTGCCAGTAGTAAGCTTGAGATCCTGGCAGGCACCGGGGAGCTGTTTTTT.